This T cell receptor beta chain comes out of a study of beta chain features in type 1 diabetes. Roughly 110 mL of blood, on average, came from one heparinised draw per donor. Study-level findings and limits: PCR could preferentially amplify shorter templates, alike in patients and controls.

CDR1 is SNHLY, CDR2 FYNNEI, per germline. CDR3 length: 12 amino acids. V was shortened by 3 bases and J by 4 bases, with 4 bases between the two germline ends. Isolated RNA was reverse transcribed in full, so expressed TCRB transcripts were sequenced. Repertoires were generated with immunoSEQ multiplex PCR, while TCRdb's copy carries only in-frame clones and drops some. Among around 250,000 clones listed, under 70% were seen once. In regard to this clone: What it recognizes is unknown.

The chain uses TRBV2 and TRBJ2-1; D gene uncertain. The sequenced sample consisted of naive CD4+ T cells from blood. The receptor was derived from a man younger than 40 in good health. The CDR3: CASSDPYNEQFF. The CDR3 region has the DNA TGTGCCAGCAGTGACCCTTACAATGAGCAGTTCTTC.